Given below is one T cell receptor (beta chain) in context. The study ran its PCR with 60 Vbeta and 13 Jbeta primers. Some clones are missing from TCRdb's copy, which holds only in-frame ones; the method was immunoSEQ multiplex PCR. The top ten clones hold 1.8% of a sample with 130,000 or so clones, approximately 80% of them seen once. CDR1 and CDR2 from the germline V gene are MDHEN and SYDVKM. V was pared by 4 bases and J by 5 bases, with 14 bases between. This CDR3 contains 14 residues. This entry is derived from a study of cytomegalovirus exposure and HLA in healthy donors. This TCR derives from a man in his forties or fifties in good health and CMV-seronegative. The chain carries TRBV28 and TRBJ2-5; D may be TRBD2 (7 bases). The source material was PBMCs. The CDR3 sequence: CASSSFRGGETQYF. The CDR3 nucleotides read TGTGCCAGCAGTTCCTTCAGGGGAGGGGAGACCCAGTACTTC.